These 15 T cell receptor beta chains were sequenced from one sample in a study of a mutant IDH1 vaccine in newly diagnosed glioma. As to time point: week 23, last vaccination. Every single dose of the vaccine, 300 ug of mutant IDH1 20-mer peptide, came with topical imiquimod. Using immunoSEQ multiplex PCR, the repertoire was profiled, and TCRdb retains in-frame clones only, with some absent. The sample contains tens of thousands of clones, 78% of which appear only once. The antigens these receptors bind are not known. The sequenced sample was PBMCs, obtained from a glioma patient whose treatment included an IDH1 peptide vaccine. Receptor source: a woman between 35 and 50 years old with glioma. Some clones in this sample may be carry-over from other donors' samples.

The chain links TRBV7-9 to TRBJ2-1; D remains ambiguous. The CDR3 runs to 15 residues. V lost 1 base and J lost 2, with 9 bases in between. Germline lookup yields CDR1 SEHNR and CDR2 FQNEAQ (reference sequence). The CDR3 reads CASSLEIDPYNEQFF. In DNA, the CDR3 is TGTGCCAGCAGCTTAGAGATAGACCCCTACAATGAGCAGTTCTTC.

The rearrangement uses TRBV10-3 and TRBJ1-1; D is unresolved. The germline CDR1 and CDR2 sequences are ENHRY and SYGVKD. The V end was cut by 7 bases, the J end by 1 base, with 4 bases between. This CDR3 spans 11 amino acids. The CDR3 sequence: CAINSNTEAFF. The DNA of the CDR3 is TGTGCCATCAACTCGAACACTGAAGCTTTCTTT.

The chain is built from TRBV5-1 and TRBJ1-1; D may be TRBD1 (6 bases). The CDR3 length is 14 residues. Trimming shortened V by 4 bases and J by 4 bases, and 14 bases separated the two germline ends. CDR1 is SGHRS and CDR2 is YFSETQ in the germline V gene. CDR3 DNA sequence: TGCGCCAGCAGCCAACAGGGTTTGGGCACTGAAGCTTTCTTT. Its protein product is CASSQQGLGTEAFF.

The chain uses TRBV7-2 and TRBJ2-3; tentatively, D is TRBD2 (6 bases). Trimming took off 6 bases at V and 7 bases at J, with 23 bases between the two ends. The germline CDR1 and CDR2 sequences are SGHTA and FQGNSA. CDR3 size: 16 residues. For the CDR3, the DNA is TGTGCCAGCAGAAACCTTACGGGAGTGGAAATTTATACGCAGTATTTT. Translation: CASRNLTGVEIYTQYF.

This chain links TRBV27 with TRBJ2-7; maybe TRBD2 (7 bases). V was trimmed by 8 bases and J by 7 bases, leaving 24 bases between them. The CDR3 consists of 15 residues. Germline lookup yields CDR1 MNHEY and CDR2 SMNVEV (reference sequence). CDR3 nucleotide sequence: TGTGCCAGCTCCCTGGGGGCGGGGGCCGTGGGAGAGCAGTACTTC. Amino acids: CASSLGAGAVGEQYF.

The gene calls are TRBV7-9 and TRBJ2-7; weak D call: TRBD2 (6 bases). V was trimmed by 5 bases and J by 11 bases, leaving 22 bases between them. Germline V gene sequence: CDR1 SEHNR, CDR2 FQNEAQ (reference sequence). This CDR3 comprises 14 residues. CDR3 amino acids: CASSPSGDEGGKYF. The CDR3 bases are TGTGCCAGCAGCCCATCGGGGGATGAAGGTGGGAAGTACTTC.

The chain employs TRBV9 and TRBJ2-1; 10 nucleotides align to TRBD1. This CDR3 spans 15 amino acids. J gave up 3 bases and V 3 bases, and 3 bases lay outside the gene matches. Germline V CDR1 and CDR2: SGDLS, YYNGEE. CDR3 amino acids: CASSARTGGYNEQFF. The CDR3 coding sequence is TGTGCCAGCAGCGCTAGGACAGGGGGCTACAATGAGCAGTTCTTC.

Concerning this clone itself: Other DNA sequences in the same sample also yield this CDR3. This chain joins TRBV7-2 and TRBJ2-5; D is possibly TRBD2 (6 bases). The CDR3 has 15 residues. The V gene lost 5 bases and the J gene lost 4 bases, with 17 bases spanning the gap. Germline values: CDR1 SGHTA, CDR2 FQGNSA. The CDR3 region is CASSATPAGLETQYF. The CDR3 DNA reads TGTGCCAGCAGCGCGACCCCTGCGGGGTTAGAGACCCAGTACTTC.

The sample holds a few counts of this clone. The rearrangement uses TRBV5-6 and TRBJ2-5; 7 positions agree with TRBD1. CDR1 is SGHDT, CDR2 YYEEEE, per germline. Unmatched junction bases numbered 6, after V lost 3 bases and J lost 4 bases. The CDR3 consists of 14 residues. CDR3 DNA: TGTGCCAGCAGCTGGGCGACAGGGAGAGAGACCCAGTACTTC. It encodes CASSWATGRETQYF.

The gene calls are TRBV5-1 and TRBJ2-3; 12 bases are a match to TRBD2. The CDR3 covers 18 residues. V shed 6 bases, J shed 1 base, and the junction held 12 bases outside the gene matches. Germline CDR1 is SGHRS and CDR2 is YFSETQ. The CDR3 bases are TGCGCCAGCAAGGCCAGGCCTAGCGGGGGGGCAGGCACAGATACGCAGTATTTT. Its protein is CASKARPSGGAGTDTQYF.

This sequence joins TRBV5-1 and TRBJ1-5; D is possibly TRBD1 (5 bases). Germline V gives CDR1 SGHRS, CDR2 YFSETQ. This CDR3 region has 16 residues. V shed 4 bases and J shed 6 bases, with 20 bases lying between them. The CDR3, as DNA: TGCGCCAGCAGCCCCGGAGGCCAGGGTGGGAGTCAGCCCCAGCATTTT. Amino acids: CASSPGGQGGSQPQHF. The full variable domain, in which reference TRBV5-1 and TRBJ1-5 provide the parts outside the CDR3, is KAGVTQTPRYLIKTRGQQVTLSCSPISGHRSVSWYQQTPGQGLQFLFEYFSETQRNKGNFPGRFSGRQFSNSRSEMNVSTLELGDSALYLCASSPGGQGGSQPQHFGDGTRLSIL.

This clone was observed once. The chain combines TRBV19 with TRBJ1-5; D remains unclear. This CDR3 region has 12 residues. The germline V gene has CDR1 LNHDA and CDR2 SQIVND (reference sequence). The V and J ends lost 4 bases and 2 bases respectively, with 3 bases between them. CDR3 DNA sequence: TGTGCCAGTAGTACGGGCAATCAGCCCCAGCATTTT. This codes for CASSTGNQPQHF.

The rearrangement links TRBV19 to TRBJ1-6; D unresolved. Germline CDR1 is LNHDA and CDR2 is SQIVND (reference sequence). Between the trimmed V and J ends, which lost 8 bases and 7 bases, there was a span of 9 bases. The CDR3 is 12 amino acids. The CDR3 DNA sequence: TGTGCCAGTGAAGGTCGAAATTCACCCCTCCACTTT. Translating it yields CASEGRNSPLHF. The full variable domain, completed using reference TRBV19 and TRBJ1-6, is DGGITQSPKYLFRKEGQNVTLSCEQNLNHDAMYWYRQDPGQGLRLIYYSQIVNDFQKGDIAEGYSVSREKKESFPLTVTSAQKNPTAFYLCASEGRNSPLHFGNGTRLTVT.

The V and J genes are TRBV6-5 and TRBJ1-2; D remains unclear. The CDR3 contains 15 residues. Trimming removed 0 bases at V and 8 bases at J, with 16 bases between. Germline V gene lookup returns CDR1 MNHEY and CDR2 SVGAGI. The CDR3 nucleotides are TGTGCCAGCAGTTACTCTCCGGCCGGATTATTCGGCTACACCTTC. This translates into CASSYSPAGLFGYTF.

This chain joins TRBV10-2 and TRBJ2-7, with D perhaps TRBD1 (6 bases). CDR1 is WSHSY, CDR2 SAAADI, per germline. V was clipped by 3 bases and J by 2 bases, with 20 bases between them. This CDR3 has 17 amino acids. CDR3 amino acids: CASSDVHTGWDPYEQYF. CDR3 nucleotide sequence: TGCGCCAGCAGTGATGTACATACAGGGTGGGATCCCTACGAGCAGTACTTC.